Below, 27 T cell receptor beta chains from the same sample are listed, as sequenced in a study of T cell responses to AZD1222 COVID-19 vaccine. Profiled with immunoSEQ multiplex PCR; TCRdb holds only in-frame clones, not every one. The sample carries some 150,000 clones, around nine tenths recorded once. Source: peripheral blood, taken 28 days after the second AZD1222 dose. Receptors were obtained from an adult who received the AZD1222 COVID-19 vaccine.

This rearrangement joins TRBV7-2 to TRBJ2-7, with D tentatively TRBD2 (6 bases). The CDR3 consists of 16 residues. Trimming stripped 5 bases from V and 5 bases from J, with 22 bases between. In germline, CDR1 is SGHTA, CDR2 FQGNSA. CDR3 amino acids: CASSPREGRWRDEQYF. CDR3 in DNA: TGTGCCAGCAGCCCCCGCGAGGGCCGATGGAGGGACGAGCAGTACTTC.

This clone was recorded only once. This chain links TRBV9 with TRBJ1-3; D uncertain. CDR1 is SGDLS, CDR2 YYNGEE, per germline. The CDR3 totals 15 residues. Trimming stripped 0 bases from V and 0 bases from J, with 7 bases between. CDR3 amino acids: CASSVDWGSGNTIYF. The CDR3 nucleotides read TGTGCCAGCAGCGTAGATTGGGGCTCTGGAAACACCATATATTTT.

The chain combines TRBV25-1 with TRBJ1-1; a possible D gene is TRBD1 (5 bases). With 6 bases removed from V and 2 bases from J, the gap between germline ends came to 13 bases. The CDR3 extends over 14 amino acids. Germline-derived CDR1 and CDR2 are MGHDK and SYGVNS. CDR3 DNA sequence: TGTGCCAGCAGGTGGGGGGGGTCCAACACTGAAGCTTTCTTT. The encoded protein is CASRWGGSNTEAFF.

This clone was picked up one time. CDR3 residues: CASSVGQLMNTEAFF. The CDR3 nucleotides read TGTGCCAGCAGCGTAGGACAGCTCATGAACACTGAAGCTTTCTTT. The V call is TRBV9, the J call TRBJ1-1, with D perhaps TRBD1 (5 bases). Trimming shortened V by 0 bases and J by 0 bases, and 9 bases separated the two germline ends. The CDR3 has 15 residues. Per germline, CDR1 SGDLS and CDR2 YYNGEE.

V is TRBV27 and J is TRBJ1-2, with TRBD1 identical over 8 bases. The CDR3 covers 13 residues. V shed 7 bases, J shed 0 bases, and the junction held 1 base outside the gene matches. Germline CDR1 MNHEY, CDR2 SMNVEV (reference sequence). CDR3 DNA: TGTGCCAGCACACAGGGGGCTAACTATGGCTACACCTTC. Protein sequence: CASTQGANYGYTF.

V and J are TRBV3-1 (or the pseudogene TRBV3-2) and TRBJ1-2; 7 bases align to TRBD1. The CDR3 covers 14 residues. The germline gives CDR1 LGHDT, CDR2 YNNKEL (reference sequence). Germline trimming cut 8 bases from V and 6 bases from J; bases unmatched to any gene: 12. CDR3: CASGSGPGQHGYTF. For the CDR3, the DNA is TGTGCCAGCGGGTCGGGCCCGGGACAGCATGGCTACACCTTC.

The chain has TRBV12-3 or TRBV12-4 and TRBJ1-1; D is unclear. V was clipped by 10 bases and J by 1 base, with 13 bases between them. CDR3 length: 13 residues. The CDR3 region has the DNA TGTGCCACCAGAGGATGGAGGAACACTGAAGCTTTCTTT. As protein: CATRGWRNTEAFF.

This chain uses TRBV7-2 with TRBJ1-1, with D possibly being TRBD1 (6 bases). Germline-derived CDR1 and CDR2 are SGHTA and FQGNSA. This CDR3 has 16 residues. V was cut by 5 bases and J by 0 bases, with 16 bases left in between. The CDR3 sequence: CASSEFIQGLNTEAFF. The CDR3 coding sequence is TGTGCCAGCAGCGAATTCATACAGGGCCTGAACACTGAAGCTTTCTTT.

The V call is TRBV27, the J call TRBJ1-5; no reliable D call. Germline CDR1 is MNHEY and CDR2 is SMNVEV (reference sequence). V was shortened by 8 bases and J by 10 bases, with 6 bases between the two germline ends. The CDR3 length is 9 residues. The CDR3 here is CASGVPQHF. The CDR3 DNA follows: TGTGCCAGCGGGGTCCCCCAGCATTTT.

The chain combines TRBV5-6 with TRBJ2-1; tentatively, D is TRBD1 (5 bases). V shed 0 bases and J shed 8 bases, with 12 bases lying between them. The CDR3 totals 14 residues. The germline CDR1 and CDR2 sequences are SGHDT and YYEEEE. The CDR3: CASSLEGRFDEQFF. CDR3 nucleotide sequence: TGTGCCAGCAGCTTGGAGGGGCGGTTTGATGAGCAGTTCTTC.

J is TRBJ1-1 and V is TRBV12-3 or TRBV12-4; D not resolved. Trimming pared 6 bases from V and 5 bases from J, leaving 4 bases between. The CDR3 sequence is 10 residues long. The CDR3 sequence is CASRGTEAFF. The CDR3, as DNA: TGTGCCAGCAGAGGAACTGAAGCTTTCTTT.

CDR3 nucleotide sequence: TGTGCCAGCAGTCCCGACAGGGCCCCTAACTATGGCTACACCTTC. This sequence encodes CASSPDRAPNYGYTF. This chain links TRBV6-5 with TRBJ1-2; 7 bases are shared with TRBD1. Trimming cost V 5 bases and J 0 bases; bases outside gene matches: 6. CDR3 length equals 15 residues. In germline, CDR1 is MNHEY, CDR2 SVGAGI.

The chain employs TRBV15 and TRBJ1-2, with D tentatively TRBD1 (5 bases). The CDR3 loop spans 16 amino acids. CDR1 and CDR2 (germline): LNHNV, YYDKDF (reference sequence). V lost 1 base and J 3 bases, leaving 15 bases between the germline ends. CDR3 sequence (DNA): TGTGCCACCAGCAGAGTTGGTACAGGCCCAGACTATGGCTACACCTTC. As protein: CATSRVGTGPDYGYTF.

The rearrangement joins TRBV7-2 to TRBJ1-6; D is ambiguous. In germline, CDR1 is SGHTA, CDR2 FQGNSA. Trimming cost V 1 base and J 6 bases, with 10 bases left between them. The CDR3 length is 15 residues. The CDR3 DNA sequence: TGTGCCAGCAGCTTAGAGAGGTTGGCTAATTCACCCCTCCACTTT. This sequence encodes CASSLERLANSPLHF.

This CDR3 reads CASSLLTRLSNQPQHF. The CDR3 region has the DNA TGTGCCAGCAGTTTACTAACGAGACTTAGCAATCAGCCCCAGCATTTT. This sequence joins TRBV28 and TRBJ1-5; D ambiguous. Germline CDR1 and CDR2: MDHEN and SYDVKM. Trimming cost V 2 bases and J 0 bases, with 11 bases left between them. CDR3 length: 16 residues.

The V and J genes are TRBV6-5 and TRBJ2-5; the D gene is possibly TRBD2 (6 bases). Between the trimmed V and J ends, which lost 4 bases and 5 bases, there was a span of 11 bases. The CDR3 spans 13 residues. The germline V gene has CDR1 MNHEY and CDR2 SVGAGI. The CDR3 spells CASSLGEAETQYF. CDR3 in DNA: TGTGCCAGCAGTTTGGGGGAGGCGGAGACCCAGTACTTC.

The chain employs TRBV7-2 and TRBJ2-1, with D maybe TRBD1 (5 bases). The germline V gene has CDR1 SGHTA and CDR2 FQGNSA. This CDR3 region has 13 residues. V was cut by 2 bases and J by 10 bases, with 12 bases left in between. The CDR3 is CASSLLGVSEQFF. Here the CDR3 DNA reads TGTGCCAGCAGCTTATTAGGGGTGTCGGAGCAGTTCTTC.

The chain is built from TRBV9 and TRBJ2-5; perhaps D is TRBD1 or TRBD2 (5 bases each). V was cut by 3 bases and J by 3 bases, with 12 bases left in between. Per the germline V gene, CDR1 is SGDLS and CDR2 is YYNGEE. The CDR3 extends over 14 amino acids. The DNA for the CDR3 is TGTGCCAGCAGCGGAGGACTGGGGGAAGAGACCCAGTACTTC. It codes for CASSGGLGEETQYF.

V is TRBV25-1 and J is TRBJ1-5, with D possibly matching TRBD1 (5 bases). V was clipped by 4 bases and J by 2 bases, with 9 bases between them. The CDR3 covers 14 residues. Germline-derived CDR1 and CDR2 are MGHDK and SYGVNS. In nucleotides, the CDR3 is TGTGCCAGCAGTGTAGCGGGGGGCAATCAGCCCCAGCATTTT. Amino acids: CASSVAGGNQPQHF.

This sequence joins TRBV6-5 and TRBJ2-7; 12 bases are shared with TRBD2. The CDR3 sequence is 14 residues long. The junction had 6 bases not matched to a gene; V was cut back by 7 bases and J by 5 bases. Germline CDR1 is MNHEY and CDR2 is SVGAGI. CDR3 protein: CASTRLAGVDEQYF. The CDR3 DNA reads as TGTGCCAGCACCAGACTAGCGGGAGTCGACGAGCAGTACTTC.

This clone showed up just once. V gene TRBV21-1 combines with J gene TRBJ2-5; the table's D call of TRBD1 was not tested on the DNA. TRBV21-1 is recorded as a pseudogene. The CDR3 is 20 residues long. The CDR3 nucleotides are TGTGCCAGCAGCAAAATTTATTATCTTGGACCTTGGGGGCCCCAAGAGACCCAGTACTTC. It translates to CASSKIYYLGPWGPQETQYF.

The chain links TRBV18 to TRBJ2-5; D might be TRBD1 (5 bases). Germline loops: CDR1 KGHSH, CDR2 LQKENI. The CDR3 extends over 15 amino acids. V lost 4 bases and J 1 base, leaving 13 bases between the germline ends. The CDR3 protein is CASSRLGRAQETQYF. CDR3 nucleotide sequence: TGTGCCAGCTCACGTTTGGGCAGGGCCCAAGAGACCCAGTACTTC. The whole variable domain, remainder taken from reference TRBV18 and TRBJ2-5, is NAGVMQNPRHLVRRRGQEARLRCSPMKGHSHVYWYRQLPEEGLKFMVYLQKENIIDESGMPKERFSAEFPKEGPSILRIQQVVRGDSAAYFCASSRLGRAQETQYFGPGTRLLVL.

This CDR3 reads CASGLQAGPTGETQYF. The DNA of the CDR3 is TGTGCCAGCGGTCTACAGGCAGGGCCAACGGGGGAGACCCAGTACTTC. The chain recombines TRBV7-9 with TRBJ2-5; tentatively, D is TRBD1 or TRBD2 (5 bases each). V was trimmed by 8 bases and J by 5 bases, leaving 24 bases between them. The CDR3 totals 16 residues. The germline V gene encodes CDR1 SEHNR and CDR2 FQNEAQ (reference sequence).

V and J are TRBV12-3 or TRBV12-4 and TRBJ1-2; possibly TRBD1 for D (5 bases). V lost 10 bases and J 1 base, leaving 13 bases between the germline ends. The length of the CDR3 is 13 residues. The CDR3 loop reads CATSDNRNYGYTF. The CDR3 region has the DNA TGTGCCACCTCGGACAATCGTAACTATGGCTACACCTTC.

This chain uses TRBV5-6 with TRBJ2-2; 8 bases map to TRBD1. Germline V gene lookup returns CDR1 SGHDT and CDR2 YYEEEE. The CDR3 loop spans 16 amino acids. With 4 bases clipped from V and 2 bases from J, the junction kept 7 bases outside the gene matches. For the CDR3, the DNA is TGTGCCAGCAGCCGAACTGGACAGGGAAACACCGGGGAGCTGTTTTTT. Protein: CASSRTGQGNTGELFF. Using reference TRBV5-6 and TRBJ2-2 for the parts outside the CDR3, the full variable domain is DAGVTQSPTHLIKTRGQQVTLRCSPKSGHDTVSWYQQALGQGPQFIFQYYEEEERQRGNFPDRFSGHQFPNYSSELNVNALLLGDSALYLCASSRTGQGNTGELFFGEGSRLTVL.

This chain uses TRBV3-1 (or the pseudogene TRBV3-2) with TRBJ1-1; D might be TRBD1 (5 bases). The CDR3 runs to 13 residues. The germline V gene encodes CDR1 LGHDT and CDR2 YNNKEL (reference sequence). The V end lost 6 bases, the J end lost 3 bases, and 11 bases lay between the germline ends. CDR3 sequence reads: CASRRMGDTEAFF. CDR3 DNA sequence: TGTGCCAGCAGACGAATGGGGGACACTGAAGCTTTCTTT.

The rearrangement uses TRBV2 and TRBJ1-1; no definite D call. This CDR3 comprises 11 residues. Germline lookup yields CDR1 SNHLY and CDR2 FYNNEI. V was pared by 6 bases and J by 1 base, with 3 bases between. The CDR3 nucleotides read TGTGCCAGCAGGGGGAACACTGAAGCTTTCTTT. Its protein product is CASRGNTEAFF.